The entry that follows covers one T cell receptor (beta chain) sequence. Enrolled during active infection, Seattle patients were then followed longitudinally. The source of the sample is a study of blood T cell repertoires in COVID-19. Source study methods: Estimation of nucleated cell counts was performed using reference gene primer amplification. Measured with immunoSEQ multiplex PCR; TCRdb has only the in-frame clones, and not every one. V, J and clone size were drawn from that table, and D and trimming were deduced from the DNA. The profile shows about 110,000 clones, around 78% of them singletons. This CDR3 is 17 amino acids long. Germline CDR1 and CDR2: SGHAT and FQNNGV. V was cut by 6 bases and J by 4 bases, with 19 bases left in between.

Sequenced: peripheral blood. The V gene is TRBV11-2, the J gene TRBJ1-6; tentatively, D is TRBD1 (5 bases). The TCR originated in a man at least 80 years old with COVID-19, enrolled during active disease. The DNA for the CDR3 is TGTGCCAGCAGTCAGGGCGGCAGTACGGCGTATAATTCACCCCTCCACTTT. This encodes CASSQGGSTAYNSPLHF.